This TCR beta chain was captured in a study of T cells in Graves' hyperthyroidism and ophthalmopathy. Trimming shortened V by 4 bases and J by 11 bases, and 17 bases separated the two germline ends. The V gene's germline CDR1 is SQVTM and CDR2 ANQGSEA. This CDR3 is built from 12 residues. Disease duration was under 3 months in the ophthalmopathy patients, who also had a Clinical Activity Score of at least 3 and a NOSPECS grade of at least 4. This clonotype has at least ten counts. From RNA transcripts, TCR beta CDR3 regions were amplified. When the TCR CDR3 underwent first-round RT-PCR, the HTBI primer set was used. TCRdb itself ran the multiplex PCR reads through MiXCR, one entry per CDR3 protein. This sample has more than 350,000 distinct CDR3 sequences, with around 15% found just once.

The clonotype was recovered from a woman aged 55 to 70 with Graves' ophthalmopathy. The sequenced material came from blood. The rearrangement links TRBV29-1 to TRBJ1-1; unclear D gene. This CDR3 is CSVVKAAVVAFF. CDR3 DNA sequence: TGCAGCGTTGTGAAGGCGGCGGTGGTTGCTTTCTTT.